This is a list of T cell receptor beta chains from one sample in a study of CD8 T cells in Susac syndrome. TCRdb processed the immunoSEQ multiplex PCR reads anew with MiXCR; each CDR3 protein has one entry. The sample records 300,000 or so distinct CDR3 sequences, about 92% being singletons. The material sequenced was CD4+ T cells from PBMCs. These receptor sequences come from a human donor with multiple sclerosis. The CDR3 runs from the conserved cysteine through the conserved F or W. A D gene is named only where the DNA matches it firmly. The listing skips clone size in some rows; elsewhere it reads once, few, many or a size class.

j_call,clone_size,d_call,v_call,cdr3_nt,cdr3_aa
TRBJ1-1,.,.,TRBV30,TGTGCCTGGAGCTTGACAGCCAACACTGAAGCTTTCTTT,CAWSLTANTEAFF
TRBJ2-3,.,.,TRBV10-1,TGCGCCAGCAGTGACCCGACAGGACCAGATACGCAGTATTTT,CASSDPTGPDTQYF
TRBJ2-1,.,.,TRBV5-6,TGTGCCAGCAGCTCTGCAGGTTGGGTTTTGAATGAGCAGTTCTTC,CASSSAGWVLNEQFF
TRBJ1-4,.,.,TRBV21-1,TGTGCCAGCAGAGACCTAGTTGGTAAACTGTTTTTT,CASRDLVGKLFF
TRBJ1-1,.,.,TRBV29-1,TGCAGCGTTGATGGGTCGAGTCAGTACACTGAAGCTTTCTTT,CSVDGSSQYTEAFF
TRBJ2-7,.,TRBD2,TRBV4-1,TGCGCCAGCAGCCACGAGAGACTAGCGGGAGGAAAGGAGTACGAGCAGTACTTC,CASSHERLAGGKEYEQYF
TRBJ1-1,.,.,TRBV29-1,TGCAGCTATGGACATCCGAACACTGAAGCTTTCTTT,CSYGHPNTEAFF
TRBJ1-5,.,.,TRBV23-1,TGCGCCAGCAGCCCCCCGTCCGAATATAGCAATCAGCCCCAGCATTTT,CASSPPSEYSNQPQHF
TRBJ2-1,once,.,TRBV5-1,TGCGCCAGCAGCTTTAGGGTCAATGAGCAGTTCTTC,CASSFRVNEQFF
TRBJ2-1,.,.,TRBV13,TGTGCCACCCACAGGGGGGAGGGTGAGCAGTTCTTC,CATHRGEGEQFF
TRBJ2-1,.,.,TRBV5-1,TGCGCCAGCAGCTTGGAGTCACAGGGCGATGAGCAGTTCTTC,CASSLESQGDEQFF
TRBJ2-3,.,.,TRBV15,TGTGCCACCCAGGCGACCCCGAGGCCAGATACGCAGTATTTT,CATQATPRPDTQYF
TRBJ1-4,.,TRBD1,TRBV5-5,TGTGCCAGCAGCCCACAGACAGGGGACGAAAAACTGTTTTTT,CASSPQTGDEKLFF
TRBJ2-3,.,TRBD2,TRBV29-1,TGCAGCGTAGCCGGGACTAGCGGGAGAATAGATACGCAGTATTTT,CSVAGTSGRIDTQYF
TRBJ2-7,.,.,TRBV6-6,TGTGCCAGCAGAAACAGGGAGGGCAGCTCCTACGAGCAGTACTTC,CASRNREGSSYEQYF
TRBJ1-2,.,.,TRBV12-3/TRBV12-4,TGTGCCAGCAGTGTCGGGATAGGGGGACATGGCTACACCTTC,CASSVGIGGHGYTF
TRBJ2-5,.,.,TRBV29-1,TGCAGCGTTGGTAAACGGGGACTTGAAGAGACCCAGTACTTC,CSVGKRGLEETQYF
TRBJ1-2,.,TRBD1,TRBV20-1,TGCAGTGCCCCAAAGGGCAGGGGGGAAGGCTACACCTTC,CSAPKGRGEGYTF
TRBJ2-6,once,TRBD1,TRBV19,TGTGCCAGTTCGGGACAGGCCCACACCCACGTCCTGACTTTC,CASSGQAHTHVLTF
TRBJ2-3,once,.,TRBV5-1,TGCGCCAGCAGCCCCGACCTCGGGGATACGCAGTATTTT,CASSPDLGDTQYF
TRBJ2-5,.,.,TRBV12-3/TRBV12-4,TGTGCCAGCAGTTTAGCCGTCGATCAGACCCAGTACTTC,CASSLAVDQTQYF
TRBJ2-1,.,.,TRBV6-2/TRBV6-3,TGTGCCAGCGGACCTACGTGGCTGGTCGGATCCAATGAGCAGTTCTTC,CASGPTWLVGSNEQFF
TRBJ2-6,.,.,TRBV19,TGTGCCAGTCTACCGGGCCTCGTATCTGGGGCCAACGTCCTGACTTTC,CASLPGLVSGANVLTF
TRBJ2-2,.,.,TRBV14,TGTGCCAGCAGCCATAACTGGGCAGCCGCGAACACCGGGGAGCTGTTTTTT,CASSHNWAAANTGELFF